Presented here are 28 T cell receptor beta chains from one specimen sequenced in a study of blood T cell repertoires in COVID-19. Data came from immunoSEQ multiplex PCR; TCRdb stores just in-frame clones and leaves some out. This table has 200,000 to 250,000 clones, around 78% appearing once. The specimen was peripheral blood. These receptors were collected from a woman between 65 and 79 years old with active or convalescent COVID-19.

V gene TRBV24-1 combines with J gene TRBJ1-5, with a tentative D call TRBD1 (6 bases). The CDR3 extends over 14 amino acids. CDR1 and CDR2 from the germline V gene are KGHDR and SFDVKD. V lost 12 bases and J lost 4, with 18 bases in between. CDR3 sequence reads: CAAARGGTNQPQHF. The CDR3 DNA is TGTGCCGCCGCTAGGGGGGGGACAAATCAGCCCCAGCATTTT.

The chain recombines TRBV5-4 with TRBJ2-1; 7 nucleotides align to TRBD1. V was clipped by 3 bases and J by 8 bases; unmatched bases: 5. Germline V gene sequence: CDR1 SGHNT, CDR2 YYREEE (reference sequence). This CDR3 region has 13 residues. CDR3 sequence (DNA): TGTGCCAGCAGCTCACAGGGGCTCGATGAGCAGTTCTTC. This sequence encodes CASSSQGLDEQFF.

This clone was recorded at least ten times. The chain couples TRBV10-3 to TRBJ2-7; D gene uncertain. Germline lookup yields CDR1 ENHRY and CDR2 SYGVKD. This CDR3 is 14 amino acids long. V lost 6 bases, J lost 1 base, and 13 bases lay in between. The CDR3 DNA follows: TGTGCCATCAGGGGCTACTCACTTTCCTACGAGCAGTACTTC. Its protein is CAIRGYSLSYEQYF.

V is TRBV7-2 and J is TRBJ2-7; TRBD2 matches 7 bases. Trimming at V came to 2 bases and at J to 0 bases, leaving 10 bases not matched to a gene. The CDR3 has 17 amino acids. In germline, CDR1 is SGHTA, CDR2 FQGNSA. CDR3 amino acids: CASSLSAGRGSSYEQYF. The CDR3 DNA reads TGTGCCAGCAGCTTATCAGCGGGGAGGGGAAGCTCCTACGAGCAGTACTTC.

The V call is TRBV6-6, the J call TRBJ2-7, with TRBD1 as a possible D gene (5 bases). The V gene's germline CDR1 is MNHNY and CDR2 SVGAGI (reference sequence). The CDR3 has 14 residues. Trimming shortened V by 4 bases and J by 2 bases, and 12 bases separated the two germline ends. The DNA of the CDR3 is TGTGCCAGCAGTTCTCCCCGGACAACCTACGAGCAGTACTTC. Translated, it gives CASSSPRTTYEQYF.

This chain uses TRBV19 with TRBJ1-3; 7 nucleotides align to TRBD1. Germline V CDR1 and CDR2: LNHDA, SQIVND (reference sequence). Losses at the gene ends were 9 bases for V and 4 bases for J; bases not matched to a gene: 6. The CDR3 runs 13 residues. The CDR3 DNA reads TGTGCCAGCCTAAGGGGGCTCGGAAACACCATATATTTT. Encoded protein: CASLRGLGNTIYF.

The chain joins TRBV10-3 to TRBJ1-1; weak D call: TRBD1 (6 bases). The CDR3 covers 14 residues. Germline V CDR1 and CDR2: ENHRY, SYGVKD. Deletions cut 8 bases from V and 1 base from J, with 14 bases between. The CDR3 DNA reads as TGTGCCATCGGGGGCAGGGCCCAGAACACTGAAGCTTTCTTT. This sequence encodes CAIGGRAQNTEAFF.

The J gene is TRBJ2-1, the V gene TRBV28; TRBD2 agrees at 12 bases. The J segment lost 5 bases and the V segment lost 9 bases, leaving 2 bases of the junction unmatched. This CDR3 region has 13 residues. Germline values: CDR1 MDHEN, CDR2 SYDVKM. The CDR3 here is CASGLAGHNEQFF. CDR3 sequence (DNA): TGTGCCAGTGGACTAGCGGGACACAATGAGCAGTTCTTC.

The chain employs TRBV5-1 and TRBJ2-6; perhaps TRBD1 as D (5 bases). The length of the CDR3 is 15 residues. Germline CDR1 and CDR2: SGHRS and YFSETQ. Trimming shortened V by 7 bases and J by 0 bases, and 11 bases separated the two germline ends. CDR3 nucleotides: TGCGCCAGCGGGCAGGGAAGCTCTGGGGCCAACGTCCTGACTTTC. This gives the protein CASGQGSSGANVLTF.

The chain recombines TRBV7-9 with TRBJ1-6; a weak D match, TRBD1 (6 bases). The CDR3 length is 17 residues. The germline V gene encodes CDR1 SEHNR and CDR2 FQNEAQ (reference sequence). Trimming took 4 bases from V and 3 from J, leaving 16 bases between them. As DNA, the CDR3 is TGTGCCAGCAGCTCCACTCTTCAGACAGGCTATAATTCACCCCTCCACTTT. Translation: CASSSTLQTGYNSPLHF.

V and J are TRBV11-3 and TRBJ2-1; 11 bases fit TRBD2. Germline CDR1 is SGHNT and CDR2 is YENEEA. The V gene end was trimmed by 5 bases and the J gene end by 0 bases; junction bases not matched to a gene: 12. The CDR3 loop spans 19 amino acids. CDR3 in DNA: TGTGCCAGCAGCCACCAGACAGGGACTAGCGGCAGCTCCTACAATGAGCAGTTCTTC. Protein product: CASSHQTGTSGSSYNEQFF.

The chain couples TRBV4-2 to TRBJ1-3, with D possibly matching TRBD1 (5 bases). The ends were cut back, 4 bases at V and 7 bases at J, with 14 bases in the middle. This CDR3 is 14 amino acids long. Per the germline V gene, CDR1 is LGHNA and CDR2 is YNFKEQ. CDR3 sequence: CASSPQAAGNTIYF. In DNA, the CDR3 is TGTGCCAGCAGCCCACAGGCGGCCGGGAACACCATATATTTT.

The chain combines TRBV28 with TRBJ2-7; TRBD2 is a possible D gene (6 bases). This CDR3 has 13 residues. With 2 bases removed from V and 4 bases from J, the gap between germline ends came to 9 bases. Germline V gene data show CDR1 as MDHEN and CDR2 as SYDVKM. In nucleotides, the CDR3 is TGTGCCAGCAGTTTAGGGGGAGGATACGAGCAGTACTTC. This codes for CASSLGGGYEQYF.

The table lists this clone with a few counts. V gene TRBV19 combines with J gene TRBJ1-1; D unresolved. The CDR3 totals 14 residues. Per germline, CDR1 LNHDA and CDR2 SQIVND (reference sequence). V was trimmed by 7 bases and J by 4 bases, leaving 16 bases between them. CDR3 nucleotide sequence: TGTGCCAGTATAGGAAGGCTCTCGGGCACTGAAGCTTTCTTT. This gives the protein CASIGRLSGTEAFF.

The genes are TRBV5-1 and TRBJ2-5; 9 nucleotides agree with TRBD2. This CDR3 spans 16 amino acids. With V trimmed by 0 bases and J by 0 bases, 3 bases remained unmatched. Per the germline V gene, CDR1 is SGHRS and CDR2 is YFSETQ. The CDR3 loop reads CASSLAASGNQETQYF. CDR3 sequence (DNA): TGCGCCAGCAGCTTGGCGGCTAGCGGGAACCAAGAGACCCAGTACTTC.

As DNA, the CDR3 is TGTGCCAGCAGTTACGCGGGGGGCAGCCTCACAGATACGCAGTATTTT. It translates to CASSYAGGSLTDTQYF. The chain employs TRBV6-5 and TRBJ2-3; 8 nucleotides line up with TRBD2. Germline values: CDR1 MNHEY, CDR2 SVGAGI. CDR3 length: 16 amino acids. The V and J ends lost 2 bases and 2 bases, in that order; junction bases with no gene match: 6.

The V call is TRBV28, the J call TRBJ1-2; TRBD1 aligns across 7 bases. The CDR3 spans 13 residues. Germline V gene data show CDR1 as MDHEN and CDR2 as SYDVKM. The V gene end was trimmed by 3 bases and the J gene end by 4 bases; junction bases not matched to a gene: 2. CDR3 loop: CASSFGTVYGYTF. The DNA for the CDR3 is TGTGCCAGCAGTTTTGGGACAGTCTATGGCTACACCTTC.

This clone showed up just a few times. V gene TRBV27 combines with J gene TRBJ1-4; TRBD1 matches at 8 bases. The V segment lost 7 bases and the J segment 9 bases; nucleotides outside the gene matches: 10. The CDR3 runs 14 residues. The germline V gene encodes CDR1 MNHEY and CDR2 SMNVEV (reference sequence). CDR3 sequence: CASTPGTGPKKLFF. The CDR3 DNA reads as TGTGCCAGCACTCCCGGGACAGGCCCCAAAAAACTGTTTTTT.

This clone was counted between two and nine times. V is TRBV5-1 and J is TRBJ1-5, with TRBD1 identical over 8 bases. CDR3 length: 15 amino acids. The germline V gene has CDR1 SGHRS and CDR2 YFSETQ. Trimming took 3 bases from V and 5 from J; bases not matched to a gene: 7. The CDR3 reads CASSSTTGADQPQHF. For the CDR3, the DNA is TGCGCCAGCAGCTCTACGACAGGGGCTGATCAGCCCCAGCATTTT.

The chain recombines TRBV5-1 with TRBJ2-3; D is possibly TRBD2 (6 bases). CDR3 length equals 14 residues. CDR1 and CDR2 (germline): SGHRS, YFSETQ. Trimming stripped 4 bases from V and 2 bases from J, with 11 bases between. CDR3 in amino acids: CASSRGGYTDTQYF. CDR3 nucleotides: TGCGCCAGCAGCCGTGGGGGGTACACAGATACGCAGTATTTT.

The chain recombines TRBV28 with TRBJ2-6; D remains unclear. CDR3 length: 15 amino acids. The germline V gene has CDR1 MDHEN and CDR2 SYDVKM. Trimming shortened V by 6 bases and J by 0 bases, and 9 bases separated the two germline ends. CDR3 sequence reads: CASSRHNSGANVLTF. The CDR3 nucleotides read TGTGCCAGCAGCCGCCACAACTCTGGGGCCAACGTCCTGACTTTC. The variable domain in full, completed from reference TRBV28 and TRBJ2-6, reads DVKVTQSSRYLVKRTGEKVFLECVQDMDHENMFWYRQDPGLGLRLIYFSYDVKMKEKGDIPEGYSVSREKKERFSLILESASTNQTSMYLCASSRHNSGANVLTFGAGSRLTVL.

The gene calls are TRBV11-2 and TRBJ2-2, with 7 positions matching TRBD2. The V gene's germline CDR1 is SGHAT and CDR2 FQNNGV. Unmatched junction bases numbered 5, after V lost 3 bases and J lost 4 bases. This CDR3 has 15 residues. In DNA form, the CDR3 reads TGTGCCAGCAGCTTCGGGGGAGGGGTCACCGGGGAGCTGTTTTTT. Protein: CASSFGGGVTGELFF.

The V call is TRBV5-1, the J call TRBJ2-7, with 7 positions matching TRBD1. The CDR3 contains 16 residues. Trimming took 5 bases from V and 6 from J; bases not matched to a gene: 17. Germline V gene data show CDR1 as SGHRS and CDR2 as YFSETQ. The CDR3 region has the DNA TGCGCCAGCAGTTCTACCACACAGACAGGGATCAGCGAGCAGTACTTC. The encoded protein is CASSSTTQTGISEQYF.

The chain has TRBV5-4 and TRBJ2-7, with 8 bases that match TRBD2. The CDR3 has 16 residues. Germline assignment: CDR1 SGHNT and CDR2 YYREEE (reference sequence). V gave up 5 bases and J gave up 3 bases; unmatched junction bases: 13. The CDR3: CASSSGLAQGLYEQYF. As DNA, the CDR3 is TGTGCCAGCAGTTCAGGACTAGCTCAGGGACTCTACGAGCAGTACTTC.

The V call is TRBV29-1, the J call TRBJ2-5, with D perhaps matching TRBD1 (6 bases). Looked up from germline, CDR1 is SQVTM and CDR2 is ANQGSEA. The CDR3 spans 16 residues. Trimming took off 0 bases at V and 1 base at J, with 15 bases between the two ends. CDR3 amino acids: CSVEEPGWGPQETQYF. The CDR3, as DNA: TGCAGCGTTGAAGAACCGGGGTGGGGGCCCCAAGAGACCCAGTACTTC.

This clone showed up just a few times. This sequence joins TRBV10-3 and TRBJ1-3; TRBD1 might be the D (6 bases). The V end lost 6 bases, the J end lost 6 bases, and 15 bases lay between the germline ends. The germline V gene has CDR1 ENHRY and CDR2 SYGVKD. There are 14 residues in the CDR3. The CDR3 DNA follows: TGTGCCATCAGACAGGGAATTAAGGAAAACACCATATATTTT. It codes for CAIRQGIKENTIYF.

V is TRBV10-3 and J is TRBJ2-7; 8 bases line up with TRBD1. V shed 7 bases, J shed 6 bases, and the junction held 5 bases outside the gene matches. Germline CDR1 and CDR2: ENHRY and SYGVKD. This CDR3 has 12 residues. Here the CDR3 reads CAIKRTGGEQYF. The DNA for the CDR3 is TGTGCCATCAAACGAACAGGGGGCGAGCAGTACTTC.

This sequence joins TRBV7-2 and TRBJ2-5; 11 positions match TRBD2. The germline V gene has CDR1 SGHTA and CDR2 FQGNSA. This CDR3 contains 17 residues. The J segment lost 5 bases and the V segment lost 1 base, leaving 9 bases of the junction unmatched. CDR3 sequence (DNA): TGTGCCAGCAGCTTAGAAGCTAGCGGGAGGTTCGGGGAGACCCAGTACTTC. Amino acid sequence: CASSLEASGRFGETQYF. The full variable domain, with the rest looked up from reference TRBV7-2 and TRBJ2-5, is GAGVSQSPSNKVTEKGKDVELRCDPISGHTALYWYRQSLGQGLEFLIYFQGNSAPDKSGLPSDRFSAERTGGSVSTLTIQRTQQEDSAVYLCASSLEASGRFGETQYFGPGTRLLVL.